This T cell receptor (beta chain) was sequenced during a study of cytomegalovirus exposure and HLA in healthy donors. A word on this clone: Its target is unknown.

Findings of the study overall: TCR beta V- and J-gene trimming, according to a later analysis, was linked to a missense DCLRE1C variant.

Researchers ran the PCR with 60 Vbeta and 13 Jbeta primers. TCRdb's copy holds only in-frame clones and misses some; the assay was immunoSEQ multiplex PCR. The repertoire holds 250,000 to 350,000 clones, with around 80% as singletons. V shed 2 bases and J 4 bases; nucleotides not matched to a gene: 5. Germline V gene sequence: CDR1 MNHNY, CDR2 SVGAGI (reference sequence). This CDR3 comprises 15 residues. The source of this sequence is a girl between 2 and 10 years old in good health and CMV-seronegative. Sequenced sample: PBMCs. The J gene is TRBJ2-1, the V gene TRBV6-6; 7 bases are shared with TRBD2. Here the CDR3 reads CASSYVGGRYNEQFF. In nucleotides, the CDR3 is TGTGCCAGCAGTTACGTGGGGGGGAGGTACAATGAGCAGTTCTTC.